Shown below are 10 T cell receptor beta chains from a single sample sequenced in a study of T-cell reconstitution after alpha-beta-depleted transplantation in children. During its preparation, the TCRbeta library received unique molecular identifiers. TCRdb passed the PCR reads through MiXCR, listing each CDR3 protein once. Among 250,000 or so distinct CDR3 sequences listed, more than 20% were seen once. Sample: PBMCs, mostly from graft donor cells, taken 360 days after TCRalphabeta/CD19-depleted stem cell transplant. Receptor source: a female patient between 2 and 15 years old who had a stem cell transplant for congenital amegakaryocytic thrombocytopenia, so the T cells may come from the graft donor.

Only one count was recorded for this clonotype. J is TRBJ1-4 and V is TRBV30; D may be TRBD1 (6 bases). The germline V and J ends were trimmed by 1 base and 7 bases, with 13 bases remaining between them. Germline V gene sequence: CDR1 GTSNPN, CDR2 SVGIG (reference sequence). The CDR3 totals 14 residues. CDR3 region: CAWSGGRGSEKLFF. CDR3 DNA: TGTGCCTGGAGTGGAGGCAGGGGAAGTGAAAAACTGTTTTTT. Supplemented by reference TRBV30 and TRBJ1-4, the full variable domain reads SQTIHQWPATLVQPVGSPLSLECTVEGTSNPNLYWYRQAAGRGLQLLFYSVGIGQISSEVPQNLSASRPQDRQFILSSKKLLLSDSGFYLCAWSGGRGSEKLFFGSGTQLSVL.

The chain links TRBV20-1 to TRBJ2-1; no definite D call. The CDR3 covers 13 residues. Germline V gives CDR1 DFQATT, CDR2 SNEGSKA (reference sequence). V was shortened by 8 bases and J by 1 base, with 12 bases between the two germline ends. CDR3: CSFGQYSYNEQFF. The CDR3, as DNA: TGCAGTTTCGGGCAATATTCCTACAATGAGCAGTTCTTC.

This clonotype has only a few counts. The chain combines TRBV28 with TRBJ2-7; either TRBD1 or TRBD2 may supply D (5 bases each). Germline loops: CDR1 MDHEN, CDR2 SYDVKM. The CDR3 spans 17 residues. The V end lost 3 bases, the J end lost 6 bases, and 24 bases lay between the germline ends. CDR3 region: CASSFRLFQGPNVEQYF. CDR3 sequence (DNA): TGTGCCAGCAGTTTTCGTCTCTTCCAGGGACCGAATGTCGAGCAGTACTTC. Full variable domain (rest looked up from reference TRBV28 and TRBJ2-7): DVKVTQSSRYLVKRTGEKVFLECVQDMDHENMFWYRQDPGLGLRLIYFSYDVKMKEKGDIPEGYSVSREKKERFSLILESASTNQTSMYLCASSFRLFQGPNVEQYFGPGTRLTVT.

The J gene is TRBJ2-1, the V gene TRBV7-2; D ambiguous. The germline gives CDR1 SGHTA, CDR2 FQGNSA. This CDR3 spans 12 amino acids. Trimming shortened V by 2 bases and J by 8 bases, and 7 bases separated the two germline ends. CDR3 DNA sequence: TGTGCCAGCAGCTTATCCCTCTATGAGCAGTTCTTC. Translation gives CASSLSLYEQFF.

The chain couples TRBV24-1 to TRBJ2-1; no firm D call. Trimming removed 2 bases at V and 6 bases at J, with 10 bases between. This CDR3 is built from 14 residues. CDR1 is KGHDR and CDR2 is SFDVKD in the germline V gene. For the CDR3, the DNA is TGTGCCACCAGTGATTCCGGTGGGTCCAATGAGCAGTTCTTC. Protein product: CATSDSGGSNEQFF.

This clonotype turned up a few times. This rearrangement joins TRBV21-1 to TRBJ2-1. TRBV21-1 is a listed pseudogene. The CDR3 spans 17 residues. For the CDR3, the DNA is TGTGCCAGCAGCACCACGGGTACCGGAAGCTCCTACAATGAGCAGTTCTTC. It is translated as CASSTTGTGSSYNEQFF.

This clonotype has at least ten counts. The rearrangement joins TRBV5-1 to TRBJ1-1; D not certain. The CDR3 totals 17 residues. Trimming removed 1 base at V and 1 base at J, with 17 bases between. The germline CDR1 and CDR2 sequences are SGHRS and YFSETQ. The CDR3 DNA follows: TGCGCCAGCAGCTTGCGGAGGCGGTTCGAGCCGAACACTGAAGCTTTCTTT. It translates to CASSLRRRFEPNTEAFF.

This chain connects TRBV12-3 or TRBV12-4 to TRBJ2-7, with TRBD2 matching 8 bases. J lost 6 bases, V lost 3 bases, and 7 bases had no gene match. CDR3 size: 14 residues. The DNA for the CDR3 is TGTGCCAGCAGTTTGGGGCGGGAGGTTGGCGAGCAGTACTTC. Translating it yields CASSLGREVGEQYF.

The chain carries TRBV10-3 and TRBJ1-5; D gene unclear. This CDR3 spans 11 amino acids. Deletions cut 7 bases from V and 6 bases from J, with 7 bases between. Per germline, CDR1 ENHRY and CDR2 SYGVKD. CDR3 bases: TGTGCCATCAAAAGGGTTCAGCCCCAGCATTTT. This translates into CAIKRVQPQHF.

In its sample, this clonotype was seen many times. The gene calls are TRBV5-1 and TRBJ1-5, with unresolved D. Trimming took off 1 base at V and 5 bases at J, with 13 bases between the two ends. Germline CDR1 reads SGHRS; CDR2 reads YFSETQ. The CDR3 is 15 residues long. The CDR3 nucleotides read TGCGCCAGCAGCTTGAAGGGTGGAGGCGATCAGCCCCAGCATTTT. It translates to CASSLKGGGDQPQHF.